What follows describes a single TCR beta chain. The treatment was: some 19 received Ad26.COV2.S at low or high dose, single or two shots; about 5 received placebo; per-sample allocation not given. Sampling happened 63 days after the first vaccine or placebo injection. The data originate from a study of Ad26.COV2.S vaccination and SARS-CoV-2 variants. On the study more broadly: The trial was COV1001 and the donor's arm was Ad26.COV2.S.

The repertoire was sequenced with immunoSEQ multiplex PCR; TCRdb's copy has only in-frame clones and lacks some. The repertoire has hundreds of thousands of clones, around 92% of them found once; the top ten carry about 1.5%. The TCR originated in a person aged 18 to 59 who received the Ad26.COV2.S COVID-19 vaccine or a placebo. Source: peripheral blood, taken in a trial of Ad26.COV2.S vaccine versus placebo.

The CDR3 region has the DNA TGCGCCAGCAGCCACGAAGGGGGACAGGGGACCAATGAGCAGTTCTTC. Its translation: CASSHEGGQGTNEQFF. This chain links TRBV4-3 with TRBJ2-1; 10 bases agree with TRBD1. Germline V gene data show CDR1 as LGHNA and CDR2 as YSLEER. The CDR3 contains 16 residues. The J segment lost 6 bases and the V segment lost 3 bases, leaving 8 bases of the junction unmatched.